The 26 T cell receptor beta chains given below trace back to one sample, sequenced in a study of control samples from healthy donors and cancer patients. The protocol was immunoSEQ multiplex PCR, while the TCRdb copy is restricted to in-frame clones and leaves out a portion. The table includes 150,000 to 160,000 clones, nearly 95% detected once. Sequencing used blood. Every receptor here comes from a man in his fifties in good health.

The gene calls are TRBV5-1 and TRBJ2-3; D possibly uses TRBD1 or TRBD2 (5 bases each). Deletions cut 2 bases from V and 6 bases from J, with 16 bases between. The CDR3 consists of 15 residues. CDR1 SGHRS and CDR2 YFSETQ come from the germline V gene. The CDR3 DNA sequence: TGCGCCAGCAGCTTTGGACTGGTAGGGGACGATACGCAGTATTTT. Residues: CASSFGLVGDDTQYF.

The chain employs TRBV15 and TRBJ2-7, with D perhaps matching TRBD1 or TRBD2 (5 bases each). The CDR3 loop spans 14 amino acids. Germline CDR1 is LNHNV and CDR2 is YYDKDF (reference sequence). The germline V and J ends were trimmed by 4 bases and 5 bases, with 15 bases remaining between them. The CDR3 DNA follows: TGTGCCACCAGCACCGCCCGAGGGGCGGACGAGCAGTACTTC. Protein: CATSTARGADEQYF. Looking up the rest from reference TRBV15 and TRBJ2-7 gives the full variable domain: DAMVIQNPRYQVTQFGKPVTLSCSQTLNHNVMYWYQQKSSQAPKLLFHYYDKDFNNEADTPDNFQSRRPNTSFCFLDIRSPGLGDTAMYLCATSTARGADEQYFGPGTRLTVT.

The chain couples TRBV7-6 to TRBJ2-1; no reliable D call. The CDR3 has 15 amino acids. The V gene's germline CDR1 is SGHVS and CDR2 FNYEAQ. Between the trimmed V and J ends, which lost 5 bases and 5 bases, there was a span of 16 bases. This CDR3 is CASSPEPTANNEQFF. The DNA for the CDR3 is TGTGCCAGCAGCCCCGAACCAACGGCCAACAATGAGCAGTTCTTC.

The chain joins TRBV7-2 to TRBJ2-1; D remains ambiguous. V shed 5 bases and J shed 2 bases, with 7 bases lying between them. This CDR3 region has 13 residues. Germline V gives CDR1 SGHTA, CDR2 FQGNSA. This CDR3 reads CASSPNTYNEQFF. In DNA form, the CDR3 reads TGTGCCAGCAGCCCAAACACCTACAATGAGCAGTTCTTC.

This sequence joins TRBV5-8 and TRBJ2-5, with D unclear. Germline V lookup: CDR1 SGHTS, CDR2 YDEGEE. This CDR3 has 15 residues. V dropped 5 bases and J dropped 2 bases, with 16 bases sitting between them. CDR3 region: CASRSGMAVQETQYF. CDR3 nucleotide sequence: TGTGCCAGCAGAAGTGGAATGGCGGTGCAAGAGACCCAGTACTTC.

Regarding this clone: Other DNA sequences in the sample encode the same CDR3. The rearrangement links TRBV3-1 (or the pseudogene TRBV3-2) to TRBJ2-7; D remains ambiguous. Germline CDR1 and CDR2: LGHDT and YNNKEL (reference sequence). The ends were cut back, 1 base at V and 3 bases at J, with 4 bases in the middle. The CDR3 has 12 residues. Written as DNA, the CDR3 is TGTGCCAGCAGCCAAGGTGTCTACGAGCAGTACTTC. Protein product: CASSQGVYEQYF.

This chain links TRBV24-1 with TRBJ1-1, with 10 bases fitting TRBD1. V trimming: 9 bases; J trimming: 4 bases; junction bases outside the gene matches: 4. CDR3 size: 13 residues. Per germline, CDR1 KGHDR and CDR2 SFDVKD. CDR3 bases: TGTGCCACCCGGGACAGGGGCTTCACTGAAGCTTTCTTT. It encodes CATRDRGFTEAFF.

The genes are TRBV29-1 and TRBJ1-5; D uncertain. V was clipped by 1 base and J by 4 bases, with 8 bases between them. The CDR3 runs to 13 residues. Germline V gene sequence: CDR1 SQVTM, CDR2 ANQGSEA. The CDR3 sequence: CSVEVTRNQPQHF. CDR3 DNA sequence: TGCAGCGTTGAAGTTACCAGGAATCAGCCCCAGCATTTT.

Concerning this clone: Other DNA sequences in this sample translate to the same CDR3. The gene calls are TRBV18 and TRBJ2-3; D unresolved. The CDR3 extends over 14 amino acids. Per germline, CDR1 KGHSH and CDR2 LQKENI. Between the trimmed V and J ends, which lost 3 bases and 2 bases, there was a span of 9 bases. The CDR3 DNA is TGTGCCAGCTCACCGAAGACCTCCACAGATACGCAGTATTTT. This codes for CASSPKTSTDTQYF.

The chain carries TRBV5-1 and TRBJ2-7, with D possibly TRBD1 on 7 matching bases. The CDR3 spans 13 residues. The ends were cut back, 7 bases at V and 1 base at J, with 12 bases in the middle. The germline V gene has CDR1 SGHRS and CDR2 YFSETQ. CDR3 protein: CASGQGGSYEQYF. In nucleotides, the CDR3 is TGCGCCAGCGGTCAGGGGGGTTCCTACGAGCAGTACTTC.

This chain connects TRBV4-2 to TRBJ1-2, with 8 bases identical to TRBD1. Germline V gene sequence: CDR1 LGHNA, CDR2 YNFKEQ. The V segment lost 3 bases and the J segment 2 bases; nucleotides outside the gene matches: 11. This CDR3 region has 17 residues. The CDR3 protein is CASSQNLGQGGNYGYTF. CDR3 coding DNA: TGTGCCAGCAGCCAGAACTTAGGACAGGGTGGGAACTATGGCTACACCTTC.

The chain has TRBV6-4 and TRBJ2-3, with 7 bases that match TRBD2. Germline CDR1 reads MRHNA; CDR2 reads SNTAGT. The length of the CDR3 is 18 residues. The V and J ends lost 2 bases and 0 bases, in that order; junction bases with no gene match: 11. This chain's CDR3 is CASSDGLVAGPSTDTQYF. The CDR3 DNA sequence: TGTGCCAGCAGTGACGGGTTGGTAGCGGGCCCTAGCACAGATACGCAGTATTTT.

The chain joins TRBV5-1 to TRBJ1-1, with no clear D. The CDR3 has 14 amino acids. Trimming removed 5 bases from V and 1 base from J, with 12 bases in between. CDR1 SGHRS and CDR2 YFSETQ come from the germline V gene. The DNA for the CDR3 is TGCGCCAGCAGTCTCCGGGGTCCGAACACTGAAGCTTTCTTT. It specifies CASSLRGPNTEAFF.

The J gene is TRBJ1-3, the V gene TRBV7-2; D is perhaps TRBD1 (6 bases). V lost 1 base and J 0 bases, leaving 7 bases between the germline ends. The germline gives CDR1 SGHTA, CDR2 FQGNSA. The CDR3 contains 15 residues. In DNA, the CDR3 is TGTGCCAGCAGCTTAGAGGGGGGCTCTGGAAACACCATATATTTT. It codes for CASSLEGGSGNTIYF.

CDR3 nucleotides: TGCGCCAGCAGTGAGTCGGAGGGCAGCTCCTACGAGCAGTACTTC. As protein: CASSESEGSSYEQYF. The rearrangement uses TRBV10-1 and TRBJ2-7; tentatively, D is TRBD2 (6 bases). The V end was cut by 0 bases, the J end by 0 bases, with 9 bases between. The V gene's germline CDR1 is WNHNN and CDR2 SYGVQD (reference sequence). The CDR3 covers 15 residues.

The CDR3 loop reads CASSYPGPRGTQYF. The CDR3 DNA reads as TGTGCCAGCAGTTACCCTGGTCCTCGGGGGACCCAGTACTTC. The V call is TRBV6-5, the J call TRBJ2-5; maybe TRBD2 (5 bases). Germline CDR1 MNHEY, CDR2 SVGAGI. The germline V and J ends were trimmed by 2 bases and 7 bases, with 14 bases remaining between them. This CDR3 is built from 14 residues.

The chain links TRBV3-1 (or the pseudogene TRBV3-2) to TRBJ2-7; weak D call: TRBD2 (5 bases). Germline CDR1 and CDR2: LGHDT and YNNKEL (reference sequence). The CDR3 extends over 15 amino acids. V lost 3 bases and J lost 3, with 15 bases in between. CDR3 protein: CASSHSGIVVYEQYF. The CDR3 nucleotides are TGTGCCAGCAGCCATTCGGGGATTGTCGTCTACGAGCAGTACTTC.

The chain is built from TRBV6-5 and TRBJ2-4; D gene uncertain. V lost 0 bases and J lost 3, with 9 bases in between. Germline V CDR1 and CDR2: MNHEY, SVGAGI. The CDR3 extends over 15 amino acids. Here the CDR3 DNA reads TGTGCCAGCAGTTACTCTAGATATGGCAAAAACATTCAGTACTTC. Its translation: CASSYSRYGKNIQYF.

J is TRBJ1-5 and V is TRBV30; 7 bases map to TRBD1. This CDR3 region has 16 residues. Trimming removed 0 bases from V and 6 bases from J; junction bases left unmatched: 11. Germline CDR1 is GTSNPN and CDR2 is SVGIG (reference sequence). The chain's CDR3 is CAWSVRASGGSQPQHF. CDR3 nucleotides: TGTGCCTGGAGTGTAAGGGCTTCAGGGGGAAGTCAGCCCCAGCATTTT.

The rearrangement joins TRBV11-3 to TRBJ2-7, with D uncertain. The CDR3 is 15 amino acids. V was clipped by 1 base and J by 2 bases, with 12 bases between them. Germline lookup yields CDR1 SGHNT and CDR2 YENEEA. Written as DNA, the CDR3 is TGTGCCAGCAGCTTAGGTACCTCGGGTACCTACGAGCAGTACTTC. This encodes CASSLGTSGTYEQYF.

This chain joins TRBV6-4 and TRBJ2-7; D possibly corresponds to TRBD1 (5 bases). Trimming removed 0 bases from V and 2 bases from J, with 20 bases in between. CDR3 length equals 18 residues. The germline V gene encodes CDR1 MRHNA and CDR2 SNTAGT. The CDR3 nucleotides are TGTGCCAGCAGTGACTCAGGGGCCCCGATTGCGATAACCTACGAGCAGTACTTC. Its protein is CASSDSGAPIAITYEQYF.

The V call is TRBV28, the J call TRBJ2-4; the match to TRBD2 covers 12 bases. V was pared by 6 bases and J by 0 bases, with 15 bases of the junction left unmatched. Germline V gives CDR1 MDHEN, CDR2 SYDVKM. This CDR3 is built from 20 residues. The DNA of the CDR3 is TGTGCCAGCAGCACCCGGACTAGCGGGACCCCCCCCTTAGCCAAAAACATTCAGTACTTC. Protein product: CASSTRTSGTPPLAKNIQYF.

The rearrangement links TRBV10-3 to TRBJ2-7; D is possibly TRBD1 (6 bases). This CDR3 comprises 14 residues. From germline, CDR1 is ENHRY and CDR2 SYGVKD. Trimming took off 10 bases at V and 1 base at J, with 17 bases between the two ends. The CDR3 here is CATRTRTASYEQYF. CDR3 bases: TGTGCCACCAGGACCCGGACAGCGTCCTACGAGCAGTACTTC.

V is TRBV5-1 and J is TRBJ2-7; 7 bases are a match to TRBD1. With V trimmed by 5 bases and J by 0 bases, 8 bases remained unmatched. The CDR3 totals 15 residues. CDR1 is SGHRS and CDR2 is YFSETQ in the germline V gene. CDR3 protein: CASRARDSSSYEQYF. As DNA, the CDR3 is TGCGCCAGCAGAGCCCGGGACAGTAGCTCCTACGAGCAGTACTTC.

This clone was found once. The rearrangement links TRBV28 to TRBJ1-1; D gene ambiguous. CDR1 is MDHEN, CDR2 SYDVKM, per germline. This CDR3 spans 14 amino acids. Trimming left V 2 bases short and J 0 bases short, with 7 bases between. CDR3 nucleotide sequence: TGTGCCAGCAGTTTACCGGGTATGAACACTGAAGCTTTCTTT. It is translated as CASSLPGMNTEAFF. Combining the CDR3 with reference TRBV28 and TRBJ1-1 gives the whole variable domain DVKVTQSSRYLVKRTGEKVFLECVQDMDHENMFWYRQDPGLGLRLIYFSYDVKMKEKGDIPEGYSVSREKKERFSLILESASTNQTSMYLCASSLPGMNTEAFFGQGTRLTVV.

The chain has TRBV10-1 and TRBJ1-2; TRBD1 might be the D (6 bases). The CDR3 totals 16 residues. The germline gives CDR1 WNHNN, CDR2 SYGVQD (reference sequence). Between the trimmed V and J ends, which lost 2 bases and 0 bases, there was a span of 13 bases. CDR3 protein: CASSEVGAASNYGYTF. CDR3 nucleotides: TGCGCCAGCAGTGAGGTGGGGGCGGCCTCTAACTATGGCTACACCTTC.